This TCR beta chain appears in the sequencing data of a study of blood T cells in healthy people across ages. Study results and limitations: When set beside aged donors, long-lived donors presented more naive CD4+ cells and higher diversity.

Deletions cut 2 bases from V and 6 bases from J, with 13 bases between. This CDR3 spans 15 amino acids. The V gene's germline CDR1 is SGHTA and CDR2 FQGNSA. The second PCR ran roughly 7 to 11 cycles with a sample-barcoded 5' primer and J-beta primers. TCRdb called the 5' RACE reads again in MiXCR, with one record for every CDR3 protein. Of about 1,400,000 distinct CDR3 sequences listed, 42% are singletons. This clonotype turned up a few times. Its antigen remains unidentified. This sequence was found in a woman aged 18-35 years in good health. The sample was blood. This sequence joins TRBV7-2 and TRBJ1-4; TRBD1 might be the D (5 bases). The DNA of the CDR3 is TGTGCCAGCAGCTTACCCGGGGGAATCGATGAAAAACTGTTTTTT. Its translation is CASSLPGGIDEKLFF.